These T cell receptor beta chains were read from a single sample in a study of OX40 agonist ivuxolimab in advanced cancers. Sequencing was performed with immunoSEQ multiplex PCR; in TCRdb, only in-frame clones are kept and a portion is missing. The data hold about 47,000 clones, with 84% observed a single time. This sample comprised CD4+ or CD8+ T cells sorted from blood, obtained in a trial of the OX40 agonist ivuxolimab. The source is an adult with an advanced solid tumor such as melanoma, head and neck, liver or kidney cancer. CDR3s include the opening cysteine and the closing phenylalanine or tryptophan. Fields, in order: D gene, V gene, J gene, CDR3 length, clone size, CDR3 DNA, CDR3 protein. The D gene is left open where the match is weak. Size tells how often a clone was seen (once, few, many) or the class of an expanded clone, and some rows leave it out.

NA	TRBV7-2	TRBJ2-1	14	NA	TGTGCCAGCAGCCTTGGACTATACGACAATGAGCAGTTCTTC	CASSLGLYDNEQFF
TRBD2	TRBV4-2	TRBJ2-7	19	once	TGTGCCAGCAGCCAACCCGGGACTAGCGGGAGCCCAAGCTCCTACGAGCAGTACTTC	CASSQPGTSGSPSSYEQYF
NA	TRBV28	TRBJ1-5	15	many	TGTGCCAGCACACCCCCCCAGGGGAATAATCAGCCCCAGCATTTT	CASTPPQGNNQPQHF
TRBD1	TRBV19	TRBJ2-1	15	few	TGTGCCAGTAGAGAGGGACAGGGTATATACAATGAGCAGTTCTTC	CASREGQGIYNEQFF
TRBD2	TRBV29-1	TRBJ2-1	14	NA	TGCAGCGTTGTACTAGCGAACACCTACAATGAGCAGTTCTTC	CSVVLANTYNEQFF
NA	TRBV27	TRBJ2-2	15	NA	TGTGCCAGCAGTTTGGTTACGGACATTCCCGGGGAGCTGTTTTTT	CASSLVTDIPGELFF
TRBD1	TRBV5-1	TRBJ2-7	16	NA	TGCGCCAGCAGCCCAGCCGGGACAGGGATAGCCTACGAGCAGTACTTC	CASSPAGTGIAYEQYF
NA	TRBV30	TRBJ2-2	13	NA	TGTGCCTGGAGTCAGGGGGGAGCCGGGGAGCTGTTTTTT	CAWSQGGAGELFF
NA	TRBV28	TRBJ2-3	14	few	TGTGCCAGCAGTTTTGTGGCAGGGACAGATACGCAGTATTTT	CASSFVAGTDTQYF
TRBD1	TRBV6-5	TRBJ2-7	15	NA	TGTGCCAGCAGTTACGGGATCGACAGGGGCTACGAGCAGTACTTC	CASSYGIDRGYEQYF
NA	TRBV27	TRBJ2-1	11	NA	TGTGCCAGCAGTTTAGACAATGAGCAGTTCTTC	CASSLDNEQFF
NA	TRBV5-4	TRBJ2-7	15	NA	TGTGCCAGCAGCTCAGCCTCAGGAAGCTCCTACGAGCAGTACTTC	CASSSASGSSYEQYF
NA	TRBV6-5	TRBJ2-1	10	NA	TGTGCCAGCGGAGTCGGTGAGCAGTTCTTC	CASGVGEQFF
NA	TRBV4-3	TRBJ1-6	14	NA	TGCGCCAGCAGCCAAGATTCCGGGAATTCACCCCTCCACTTT	CASSQDSGNSPLHF
TRBD2	TRBV19	TRBJ2-1	18	NA	TGTGCCAGTAGTATAGCTGGGGCTAGCGGGAGCTCCTACAATGAGCAGTTCTTC	CASSIAGASGSSYNEQFF
NA	TRBV5-8	TRBJ1-5	15	NA	TGTGCCAGCAGCTTTATAGGGGGAGGCAATCAGCCCCAGCATTTT	CASSFIGGGNQPQHF
NA	TRBV4-3	TRBJ2-5	15	NA	TGCGCCAGCAGCCAAGAGGGTCGGGGGACGGAGACCCAGTACTTC	CASSQEGRGTETQYF
TRBD2	TRBV19	TRBJ2-1	15	NA	TGTGCCAGTAGTAATAGCGGGAGCTCCTACAATGAGCAGTTCTTC	CASSNSGSSYNEQFF
NA	TRBV6-4	TRBJ2-1	16	NA	TGTGCCAGCAGTGACAAGGAGGGGACCGCCTACAATGAGCAGTTCTTC	CASSDKEGTAYNEQFF
NA	TRBV5-4	TRBJ2-1	15	NA	TGTGCCAGCAGTTTGACCCTTAATATCGACGATGAGCAGTTCTTC	CASSLTLNIDDEQFF
NA	TRBV29-1	TRBJ2-4	14	NA	TGCAGCGTCGCTAACGACAGTTTCAAAAACATTCAGTACTTC	CSVANDSFKNIQYF
NA	TRBV28	TRBJ2-2	13	NA	TGTGCCAGCTTGTTTGTAGCGAGCGGGGAGCTGTTTTTT	CASLFVASGELFF
NA	TRBV7-9	TRBJ1-1	14	NA	TGTGCCAGCAGCTTTTGGGGGACGAACACTGAAGCTTTCTTT	CASSFWGTNTEAFF
NA	TRBV9	TRBJ2-5	16	NA	TGTGCCAGCAGCGTAGCTACGGAGCGAACAGGAGAGACCCAGTACTTC	CASSVATERTGETQYF
NA	TRBV27	TRBJ2-5	15	NA	TGTGCCAGCAGTTCCAGGTTAACCCCGGGGGAGACCCAGTACTTC	CASSSRLTPGETQYF
NA	TRBV9	TRBJ1-4	16	NA	TGTGCCAGCAGCGTAGGGGAAACAGCAACTAATGAAAAACTGTTTTTT	CASSVGETATNEKLFF
NA	TRBV4-3	TRBJ2-6	15	NA	TGCGCCAGCAGCCCCGGGTCCTCTGGGGCCAACGTCCTGACTTTC	CASSPGSSGANVLTF
NA	TRBV6-1	TRBJ2-7	14	NA	TGTGCCAGCAGTGAACGCGGGACTCTCTACGAGCAGTACTTC	CASSERGTLYEQYF
TRBD1	TRBV4-3	TRBJ1-6	16	NA	TGCGCCAGCAGCCAAGACGAGGGGGCTGTTAATTCACCCCTCCACTTT	CASSQDEGAVNSPLHF
NA	TRBV7-4	TRBJ2-5	16	few	TGTGCCAGCAGCTTAGGGCAGGGGCCGGACTGGGAGACCCAGTACTTC	CASSLGQGPDWETQYF
NA	TRBV19	TRBJ2-1	14	NA	TGTGCCAGTAGTCCAGATGGCATTTACAATGAGCAGTTCTTC	CASSPDGIYNEQFF
TRBD1	TRBV9	TRBJ1-1	16	NA	TGTGCCAGCAGCGAAGCCTCCGGGACAGTGAACACTGAAGCTTTCTTT	CASSEASGTVNTEAFF
NA	TRBV12-2	TRBJ2-3	16	once	TGTGCAAGTCGCTTAGGGCTAGCGGGGTGCACAGATACGCAGTATTTT	CASRLGLAGCTDTQYF
NA	TRBV7-8	TRBJ2-3	15	once	TGTGCCAGCAGCTTACTGACACTCTACACAGATACGCAGTATTTT	CASSLLTLYTDTQYF
TRBD2	TRBV4-3	TRBJ2-2	17	NA	TGCGCCAGCAGCCAAGATAGCGGGGGGGCCAGGTCCGGGGAGCTGTTTTTT	CASSQDSGGARSGELFF
TRBD2	TRBV12-5	TRBJ2-3	18	NA	TGTGCTAGTGGTTGGAGTGTAGCGGGGGGGCCCCAGCAGGATACGCAGTATTTT	CASGWSVAGGPQQDTQYF
TRBD1	TRBV7-6	TRBJ2-1	17	NA	TGTGCCAGCAGCTCGCCGACAGGGGGGCAGTTTTACAATGAGCAGTTCTTC	CASSSPTGGQFYNEQFF
NA	TRBV6-1	TRBJ2-3	15	once	TGTGCCAGCAGGACGAGTAGGATTAGCACAGATACGCAGTATTTT	CASRTSRISTDTQYF
NA	TRBV27	TRBJ2-7	17	NA	TGTGCCAGCAGTTCTTCCGGACACAGGGACCTCATCTACGAGCAGTACTTC	CASSSSGHRDLIYEQYF
NA	TRBV5-8	TRBJ2-2	16	NA	TGTGCCAGCAGACATACCGGGACAACGAACACCGGGGAGCTGTTTTTT	CASRHTGTTNTGELFF